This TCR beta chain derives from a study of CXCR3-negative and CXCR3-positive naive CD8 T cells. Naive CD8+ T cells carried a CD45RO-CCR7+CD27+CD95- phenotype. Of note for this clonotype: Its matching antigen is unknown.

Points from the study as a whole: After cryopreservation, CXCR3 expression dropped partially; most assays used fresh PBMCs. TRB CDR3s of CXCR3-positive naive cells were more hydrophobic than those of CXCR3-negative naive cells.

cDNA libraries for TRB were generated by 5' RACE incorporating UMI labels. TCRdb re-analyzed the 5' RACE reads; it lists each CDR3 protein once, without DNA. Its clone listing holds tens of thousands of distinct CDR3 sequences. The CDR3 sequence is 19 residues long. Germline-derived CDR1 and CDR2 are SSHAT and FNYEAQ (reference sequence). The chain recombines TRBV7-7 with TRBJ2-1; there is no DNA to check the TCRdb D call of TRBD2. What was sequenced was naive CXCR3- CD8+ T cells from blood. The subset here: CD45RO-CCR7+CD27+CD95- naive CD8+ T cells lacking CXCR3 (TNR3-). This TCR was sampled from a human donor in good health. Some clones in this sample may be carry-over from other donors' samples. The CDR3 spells CASSLAGARQGAPYNEQFF.